A selection of T cell receptor beta chains follows, all from one sample in a study of monozygotic twins with inflammatory bowel disease. TCRdb re-called the 5' RACE reads, yielding one record per CDR3 amino acid sequence without DNA. Seen in this sample are around 400,000 distinct CDR3 sequences; the ten most common clones hold approximately 2.3%. The specimen sequenced was blood. These receptors came from a human donor with ulcerative colitis or Crohn's disease, or a healthy co-twin of an affected twin (not recorded which). Each CDR3 is given with its conserved first and last residue. Fields, in order: CDR3 protein, J gene, CDR3 length, V gene.

CDR3 protein: CAISVDRSYEQYF; J gene: TRBJ2-7; CDR3 length: 13; V gene: TRBV10-3
CDR3 protein: CTSRESGELFF; J gene: TRBJ2-2; CDR3 length: 11; V gene: TRBV1
CDR3 protein: CASRADRVNEKLFF; J gene: TRBJ1-4; CDR3 length: 14; V gene: TRBV19
CDR3 protein: CASSASLYQETQYF; J gene: TRBJ2-5; CDR3 length: 14; V gene: TRBV2
CDR3 protein: CASTYRGTGSGYTF; J gene: TRBJ1-2; CDR3 length: 14; V gene: TRBV6-5
CDR3 protein: CASSDTSAPYNEQFF; J gene: TRBJ2-1; CDR3 length: 15; V gene: TRBV19
CDR3 protein: CSVAPGQETQYF; J gene: TRBJ2-5; CDR3 length: 12; V gene: TRBV29-1
CDR3 protein: CASSQGRGTDTQYF; J gene: TRBJ2-3; CDR3 length: 14; V gene: TRBV3-1
CDR3 protein: CANQYLAQGKNQPQHF; J gene: TRBJ1-5; CDR3 length: 16; V gene: TRBV19
CDR3 protein: CAINGGVGTGELFF; J gene: TRBJ2-2; CDR3 length: 14; V gene: TRBV12-3/TRBV12-4
CDR3 protein: CASSLWGEVAEQYF; J gene: TRBJ2-7; CDR3 length: 14; V gene: TRBV7-2
CDR3 protein: CSVTSGRALDTQYF; J gene: TRBJ2-3; CDR3 length: 14; V gene: TRBV29-1
CDR3 protein: CASSFRTLSNTGELFF; J gene: TRBJ2-2; CDR3 length: 16; V gene: TRBV5-1
CDR3 protein: CSASKFTEAFF; J gene: TRBJ1-1; CDR3 length: 11; V gene: TRBV20-1
CDR3 protein: CASSPGTGRNEQFF; J gene: TRBJ2-1; CDR3 length: 14; V gene: TRBV11-2
CDR3 protein: CSVKMELSSYNEQFF; J gene: TRBJ2-1; CDR3 length: 15; V gene: TRBV29-1
CDR3 protein: CASSFPGEKLFF; J gene: TRBJ1-4; CDR3 length: 12; V gene: TRBV12-3/TRBV12-4
CDR3 protein: CSASLGQSLYEQYF; J gene: TRBJ2-7; CDR3 length: 14; V gene: TRBV20-1
CDR3 protein: CASSMITGELFF; J gene: TRBJ2-2; CDR3 length: 12; V gene: TRBV19
CDR3 protein: CASSTPYQPQHF; J gene: TRBJ1-5; CDR3 length: 12; V gene: TRBV28
CDR3 protein: CASSQDTALGITGELFF; J gene: TRBJ2-2; CDR3 length: 17; V gene: TRBV4-3
CDR3 protein: CASSSGPGPYEQYF; J gene: TRBJ2-7; CDR3 length: 14; V gene: TRBV5-1
CDR3 protein: CASSQTTWGAGELFF; J gene: TRBJ2-2; CDR3 length: 15; V gene: TRBV7-2
CDR3 protein: CASSHRGDNSPLHF; J gene: TRBJ1-6; CDR3 length: 14; V gene: TRBV6-6
CDR3 protein: CASSQDFETVYNEKLFF; J gene: TRBJ1-4; CDR3 length: 17; V gene: TRBV4-1
CDR3 protein: CAMGTGTHEAFF; J gene: TRBJ1-1; CDR3 length: 12; V gene: TRBV10-3
CDR3 protein: CASRPGTWNEKLFF; J gene: TRBJ1-4; CDR3 length: 14; V gene: TRBV12-3/TRBV12-4
CDR3 protein: CASSPGQLLLRDTQYF; J gene: TRBJ2-3; CDR3 length: 16; V gene: TRBV5-1
CDR3 protein: CASSQDPSPGGGYTF; J gene: TRBJ1-2; CDR3 length: 15; V gene: TRBV4-3
CDR3 protein: CASSLRGPNTGELFF; J gene: TRBJ2-2; CDR3 length: 15; V gene: TRBV14
CDR3 protein: CASSLVGQGPRMNTEAFF; J gene: TRBJ1-1; CDR3 length: 18; V gene: TRBV11-1
CDR3 protein: CASSTVTGYNEQFF; J gene: TRBJ2-1; CDR3 length: 14; V gene: TRBV5-5
CDR3 protein: CSARGRTFFQSTEAFF; J gene: TRBJ1-1; CDR3 length: 16; V gene: TRBV20-1
CDR3 protein: CASTSGVTDTQYF; J gene: TRBJ2-3; CDR3 length: 13; V gene: TRBV30
CDR3 protein: CASSLEGEFVYEQYF; J gene: TRBJ2-7; CDR3 length: 15; V gene: TRBV5-1
CDR3 protein: CASSFGPGGYQETQYF; J gene: TRBJ2-5; CDR3 length: 16; V gene: TRBV5-1
CDR3 protein: CAISEFKETQYF; J gene: TRBJ2-5; CDR3 length: 12; V gene: TRBV10-3
CDR3 protein: CASSLAGGLTDTQYF; J gene: TRBJ2-3; CDR3 length: 15; V gene: TRBV12-3/TRBV12-4
CDR3 protein: CASSPVGDQPQHF; J gene: TRBJ1-5; CDR3 length: 13; V gene: TRBV18
CDR3 protein: CASSQVASEKLFF; J gene: TRBJ1-4; CDR3 length: 13; V gene: TRBV3-1
CDR3 protein: CASSYPSPRTGRYEQYF; J gene: TRBJ2-7; CDR3 length: 17; V gene: TRBV6-5
CDR3 protein: CSVEATSGTDTQYF; J gene: TRBJ2-3; CDR3 length: 14; V gene: TRBV29-1
CDR3 protein: CASSYSSGSYYEQYF; J gene: TRBJ2-7; CDR3 length: 15; V gene: TRBV6-5